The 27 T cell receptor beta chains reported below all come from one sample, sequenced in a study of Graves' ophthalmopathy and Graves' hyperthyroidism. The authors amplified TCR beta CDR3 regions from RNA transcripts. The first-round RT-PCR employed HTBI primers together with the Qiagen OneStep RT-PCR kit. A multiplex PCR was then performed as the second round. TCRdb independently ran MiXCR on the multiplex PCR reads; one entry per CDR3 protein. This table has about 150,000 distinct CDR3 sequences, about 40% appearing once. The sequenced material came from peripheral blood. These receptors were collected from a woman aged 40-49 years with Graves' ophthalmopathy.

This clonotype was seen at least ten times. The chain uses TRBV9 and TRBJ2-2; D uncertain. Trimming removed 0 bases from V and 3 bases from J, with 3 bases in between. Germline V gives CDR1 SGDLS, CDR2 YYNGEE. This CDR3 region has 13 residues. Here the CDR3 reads CASSVEDTGELFF. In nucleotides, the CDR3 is TGTGCCAGCAGCGTAGAGGACACCGGGGAGCTGTTTTTT. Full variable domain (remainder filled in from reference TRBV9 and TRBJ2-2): DSGVTQTPKHLITATGQRVTLRCSPRSGDLSVYWYQQSLDQGLQFLIQYYNGEERAKGNILERFSAQQFPDLHSELNLSSLELGDSALYFCASSVEDTGELFFGEGSRLTVL.

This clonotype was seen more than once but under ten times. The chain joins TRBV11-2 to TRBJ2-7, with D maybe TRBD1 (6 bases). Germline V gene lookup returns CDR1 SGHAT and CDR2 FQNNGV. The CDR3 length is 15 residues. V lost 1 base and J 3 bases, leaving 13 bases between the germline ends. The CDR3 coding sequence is TGTGCCAGCAGCTTAGGGCAGGGGTCCGTCTACGAGCAGTACTTC. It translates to CASSLGQGSVYEQYF.

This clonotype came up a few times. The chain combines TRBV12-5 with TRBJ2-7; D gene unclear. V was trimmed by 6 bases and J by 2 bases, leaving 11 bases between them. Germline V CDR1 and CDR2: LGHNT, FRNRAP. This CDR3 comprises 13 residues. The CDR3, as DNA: TGTGCTAGTGGGATAGGACGAGCCTACGAGCAGTACTTC. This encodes CASGIGRAYEQYF. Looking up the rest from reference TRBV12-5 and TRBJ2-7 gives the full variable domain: DARVTQTPRHKVTEMGQEVTMRCQPILGHNTVFWYRQTMMQGLELLAYFRNRAPLDDSGMPKDRFSAEMPDATLATLKIQPSEPRDSAVYFCASGIGRAYEQYFGPGTRLTVT.

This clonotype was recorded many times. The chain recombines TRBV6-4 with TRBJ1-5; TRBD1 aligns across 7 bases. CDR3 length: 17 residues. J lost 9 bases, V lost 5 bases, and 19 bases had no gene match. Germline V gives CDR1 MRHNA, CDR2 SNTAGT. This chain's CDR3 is CASSQGTDALTGRPQHF. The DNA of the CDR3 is TGTGCCAGCAGTCAGGGGACAGACGCATTAACGGGTAGGCCCCAGCATTTT.

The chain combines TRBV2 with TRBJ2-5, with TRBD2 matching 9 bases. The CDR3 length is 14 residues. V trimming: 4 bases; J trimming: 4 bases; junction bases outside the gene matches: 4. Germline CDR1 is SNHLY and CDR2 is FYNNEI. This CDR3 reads CASSVSGSGETQYF. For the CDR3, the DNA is TGTGCCAGCAGTGTTAGCGGGAGTGGAGAGACCCAGTACTTC.

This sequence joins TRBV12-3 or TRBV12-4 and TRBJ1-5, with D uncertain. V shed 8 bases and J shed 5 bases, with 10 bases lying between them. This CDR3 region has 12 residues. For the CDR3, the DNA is TGTGCCAGCTCGGTCAGACATCAGCCCCAGCATTTT. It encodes CASSVRHQPQHF.

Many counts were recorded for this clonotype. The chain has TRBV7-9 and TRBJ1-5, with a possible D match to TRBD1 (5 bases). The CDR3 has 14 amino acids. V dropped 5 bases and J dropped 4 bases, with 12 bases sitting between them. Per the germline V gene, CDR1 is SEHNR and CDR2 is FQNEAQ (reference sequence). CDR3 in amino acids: CASSRGGGNQPQHF. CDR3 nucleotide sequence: TGTGCCAGCAGCCGTGGGGGGGGGAATCAGCCCCAGCATTTT.

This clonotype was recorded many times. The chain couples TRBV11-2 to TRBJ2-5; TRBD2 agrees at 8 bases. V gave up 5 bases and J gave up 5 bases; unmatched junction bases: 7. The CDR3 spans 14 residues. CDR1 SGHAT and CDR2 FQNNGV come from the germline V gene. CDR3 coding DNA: TGTGCCAGCAGCCCATCGGGGGGGCAGGAGACCCAGTACTTC. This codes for CASSPSGGQETQYF.

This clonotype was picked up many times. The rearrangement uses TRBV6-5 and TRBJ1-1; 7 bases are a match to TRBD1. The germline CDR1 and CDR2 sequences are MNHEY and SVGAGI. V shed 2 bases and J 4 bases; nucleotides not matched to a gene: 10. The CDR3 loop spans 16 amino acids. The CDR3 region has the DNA TGTGCCAGCAGTTACGGGTTGAGGGGGCCGGCCACTGAAGCTTTCTTT. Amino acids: CASSYGLRGPATEAFF.

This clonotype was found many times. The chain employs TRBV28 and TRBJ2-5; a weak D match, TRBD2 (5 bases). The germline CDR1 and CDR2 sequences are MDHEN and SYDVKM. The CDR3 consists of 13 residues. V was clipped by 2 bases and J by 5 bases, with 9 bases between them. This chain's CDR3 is CASSLRWRETQYF. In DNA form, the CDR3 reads TGTGCCAGCAGTTTAAGGTGGAGGGAGACCCAGTACTTC.

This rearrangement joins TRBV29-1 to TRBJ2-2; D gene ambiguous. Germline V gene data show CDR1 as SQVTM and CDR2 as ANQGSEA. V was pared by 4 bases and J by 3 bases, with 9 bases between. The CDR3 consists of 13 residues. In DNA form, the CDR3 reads TGCAGCGTTGCGGAATTGGACACCGGGGAGCTGTTTTTT. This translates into CSVAELDTGELFF.

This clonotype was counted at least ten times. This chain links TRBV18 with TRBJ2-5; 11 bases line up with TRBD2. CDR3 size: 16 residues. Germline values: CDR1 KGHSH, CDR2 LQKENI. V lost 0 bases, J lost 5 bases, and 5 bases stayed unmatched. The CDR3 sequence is CASSPPGLAVAETQYF. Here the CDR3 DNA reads TGTGCCAGCTCACCACCGGGACTAGCGGTTGCTGAGACCCAGTACTTC. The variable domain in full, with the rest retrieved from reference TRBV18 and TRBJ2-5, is NAGVMQNPRHLVRRRGQEARLRCSPMKGHSHVYWYRQLPEEGLKFMVYLQKENIIDESGMPKERFSAEFPKEGPSILRIQQVVRGDSAAYFCASSPPGLAVAETQYFGPGTRLLVL.

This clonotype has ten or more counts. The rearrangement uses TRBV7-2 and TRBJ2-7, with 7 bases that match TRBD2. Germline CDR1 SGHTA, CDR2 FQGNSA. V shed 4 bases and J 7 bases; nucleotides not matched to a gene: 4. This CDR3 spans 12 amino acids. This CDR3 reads CASSWTSQEQYF. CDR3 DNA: TGTGCCAGCAGCTGGACTAGTCAAGAGCAGTACTTC.

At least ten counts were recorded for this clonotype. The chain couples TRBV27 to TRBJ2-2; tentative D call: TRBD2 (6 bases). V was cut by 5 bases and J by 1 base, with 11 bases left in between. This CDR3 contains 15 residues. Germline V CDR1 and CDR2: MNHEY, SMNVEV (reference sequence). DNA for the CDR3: TGTGCCAGCAGTGCAGCGGGTATGAACACCGGGGAGCTGTTTTTT. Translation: CASSAAGMNTGELFF.

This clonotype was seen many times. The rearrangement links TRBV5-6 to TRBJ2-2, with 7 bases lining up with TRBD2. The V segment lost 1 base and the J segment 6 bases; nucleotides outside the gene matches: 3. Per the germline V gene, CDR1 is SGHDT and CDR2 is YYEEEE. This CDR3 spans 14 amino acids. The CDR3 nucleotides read TGTGCCAGCAGCTTGTTGACTAGCTCCGGGGAGCTGTTTTTT. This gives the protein CASSLLTSSGELFF.

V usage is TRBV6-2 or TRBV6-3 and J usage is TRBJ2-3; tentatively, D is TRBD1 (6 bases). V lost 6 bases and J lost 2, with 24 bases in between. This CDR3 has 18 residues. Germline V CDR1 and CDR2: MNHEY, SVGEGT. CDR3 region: CASSKHRVGAEYTDTQYF. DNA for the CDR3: TGTGCCAGCAGCAAGCACAGGGTGGGAGCGGAATACACAGATACGCAGTATTTT.

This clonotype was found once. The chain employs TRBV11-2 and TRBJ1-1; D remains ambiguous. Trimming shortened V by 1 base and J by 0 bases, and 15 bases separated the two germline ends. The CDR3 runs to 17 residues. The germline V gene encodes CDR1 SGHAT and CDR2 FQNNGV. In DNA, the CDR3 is TGTGCCAGCAGCTTAGTATTTAGATCCGTTATGAACACTGAAGCTTTCTTT. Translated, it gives CASSLVFRSVMNTEAFF.

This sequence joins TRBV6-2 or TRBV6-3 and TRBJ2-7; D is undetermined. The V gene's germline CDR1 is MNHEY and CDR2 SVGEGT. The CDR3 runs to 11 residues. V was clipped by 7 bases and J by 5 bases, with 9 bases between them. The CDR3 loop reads CASMSLDEQYF. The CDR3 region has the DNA TGTGCCAGCATGAGTTTGGACGAGCAGTACTTC.

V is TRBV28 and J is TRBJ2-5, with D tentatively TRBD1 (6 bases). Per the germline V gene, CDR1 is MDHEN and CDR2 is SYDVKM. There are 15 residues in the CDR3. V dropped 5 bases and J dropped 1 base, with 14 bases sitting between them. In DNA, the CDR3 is TGTGCCAGCAGTGGGACCGGGACACTCCAAGAGACCCAGTACTTC. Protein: CASSGTGTLQETQYF. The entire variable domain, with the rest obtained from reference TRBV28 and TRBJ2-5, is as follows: DVKVTQSSRYLVKRTGEKVFLECVQDMDHENMFWYRQDPGLGLRLIYFSYDVKMKEKGDIPEGYSVSREKKERFSLILESASTNQTSMYLCASSGTGTLQETQYFGPGTRLLVL.

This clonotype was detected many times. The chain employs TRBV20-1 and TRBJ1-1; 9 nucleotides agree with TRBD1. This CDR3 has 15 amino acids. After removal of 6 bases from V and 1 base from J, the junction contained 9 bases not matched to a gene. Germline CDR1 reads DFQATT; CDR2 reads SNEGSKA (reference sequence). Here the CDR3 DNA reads TGCAGTGCGGGGGGACAGGGTACGGGGAACACTGAAGCTTTCTTT. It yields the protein CSAGGQGTGNTEAFF.

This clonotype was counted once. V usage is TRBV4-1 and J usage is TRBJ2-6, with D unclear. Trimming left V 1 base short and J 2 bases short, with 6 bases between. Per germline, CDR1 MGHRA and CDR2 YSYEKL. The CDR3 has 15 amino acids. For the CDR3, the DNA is TGCGCCAGCAGCCAAGGGTGGACTGGGGCCAACGTCCTGACTTTC. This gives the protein CASSQGWTGANVLTF.

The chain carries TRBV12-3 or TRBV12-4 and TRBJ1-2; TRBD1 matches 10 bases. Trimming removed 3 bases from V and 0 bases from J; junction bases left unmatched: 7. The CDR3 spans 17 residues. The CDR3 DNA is TGTGCCAGCAGTTTTGCTGGGACAGGGGACACTAACTATGGCTACACCTTC. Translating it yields CASSFAGTGDTNYGYTF.

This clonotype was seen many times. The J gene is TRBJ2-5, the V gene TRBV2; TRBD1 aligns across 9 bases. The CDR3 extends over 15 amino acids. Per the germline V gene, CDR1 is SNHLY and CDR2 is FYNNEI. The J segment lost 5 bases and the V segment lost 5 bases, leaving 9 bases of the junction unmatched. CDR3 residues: CASSRTGEDVETQYF. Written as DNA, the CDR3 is TGTGCCAGCAGTAGGACAGGGGAAGATGTTGAGACCCAGTACTTC.

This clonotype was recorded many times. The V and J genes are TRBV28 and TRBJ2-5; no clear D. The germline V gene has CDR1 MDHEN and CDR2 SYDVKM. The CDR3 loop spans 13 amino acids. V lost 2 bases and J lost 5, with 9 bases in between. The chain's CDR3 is CASSLLSRETQYF. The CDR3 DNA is TGTGCCAGCAGTTTACTTAGCCGGGAGACCCAGTACTTC.

The CDR3, as DNA: TGTGCCAGCAGTGAACGTGGCAGAAATCAGCCCCAGCATTTT. Translated, it gives CASSERGRNQPQHF. The V gene is TRBV6-1, the J gene TRBJ1-5; no reliable D call. V lost 2 bases to trimming and J lost 4 bases, with 9 bases between them. Germline V gene sequence: CDR1 MNHNS, CDR2 SASEGT. The CDR3 extends over 14 amino acids.

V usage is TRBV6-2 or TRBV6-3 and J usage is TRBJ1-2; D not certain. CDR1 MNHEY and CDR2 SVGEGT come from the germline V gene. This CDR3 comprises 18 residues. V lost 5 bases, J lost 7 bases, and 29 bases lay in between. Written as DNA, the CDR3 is TGTGCCAGCAGTCCCCACGCTGTCCTTGGAACGTATAGGAGTGGCTACACCTTC. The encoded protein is CASSPHAVLGTYRSGYTF.

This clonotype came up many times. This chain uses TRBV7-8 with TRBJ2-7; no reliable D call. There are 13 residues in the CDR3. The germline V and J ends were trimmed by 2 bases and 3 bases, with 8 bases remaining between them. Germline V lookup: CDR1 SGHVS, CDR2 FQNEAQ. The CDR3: CASSLPPHYEQYF. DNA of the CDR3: TGTGCCAGCAGCTTACCACCCCACTACGAGCAGTACTTC. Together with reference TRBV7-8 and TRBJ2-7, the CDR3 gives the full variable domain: GAGVSQSPRYKVAKRGQDVALRCDPISGHVSLFWYQQALGQGPEFLTYFQNEAQLDKSGLPSDRFFAERPEGSVSTLKIQRTQQEDSAVYLCASSLPPHYEQYFGPGTRLTVT.